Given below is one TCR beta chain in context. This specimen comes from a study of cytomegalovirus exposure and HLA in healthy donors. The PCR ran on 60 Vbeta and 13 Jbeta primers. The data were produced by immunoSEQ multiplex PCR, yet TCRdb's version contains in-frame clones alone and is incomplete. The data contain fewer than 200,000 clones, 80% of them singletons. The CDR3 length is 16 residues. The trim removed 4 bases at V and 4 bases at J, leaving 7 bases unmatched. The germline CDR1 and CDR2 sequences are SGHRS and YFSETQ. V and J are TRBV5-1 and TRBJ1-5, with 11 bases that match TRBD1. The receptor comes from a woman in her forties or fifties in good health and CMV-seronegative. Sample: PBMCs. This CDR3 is CASSPGWDRGNQPQHF. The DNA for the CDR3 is TGCGCCAGCAGCCCGGGATGGGACAGGGGGAATCAGCCCCAGCATTTT.